These T cell receptor beta chains were read from a single sample in a study of T cell repertoires in cytomegalovirus infection. No antigen has been identified for these receptors. TCRdb analysed the reads with MiXCR anew, one entry per CDR3 protein. Here the sample spans around 360,000 distinct CDR3 sequences, about 34% being singletons. The sample in question was cultured PBMCs, obtained from culture after CMV antigen stimulation. These receptors originate from a human donor in good health (CMV status not recorded). Some clones in this sample may be carry-over from other donors' samples. Each CDR3 is given with its conserved first and last residue. Fields, in order: D gene, J gene, clone size, V gene, CDR3 protein, CDR3 DNA. D genes are given only for firm matches. Rows give clone size only sometimes, using once, few, many, or a class for an expanded clone.

>NA|TRBJ2-3|few|TRBV27
CASTLASTDTQYF
TGTGCCAGTACTCTCGCTAGCACAGATACGCAGTATTTT
>TRBD1|TRBJ1-2|many|TRBV7-9
CASSLRTGGIGYTF
TGTGCCAGCAGCTTGAGGACAGGGGGCATCGGCTACACCTTC
>NA|TRBJ1-2|few|TRBV12-3/TRBV12-4
CASTARTLSYYGYTF
TGTGCCAGCACCGCAAGGACCCTATCCTACTATGGCTACACCTTC
>NA|TRBJ1-1|medium-sized|TRBV7-2
CASSELTETEAFF
TGTGCCAGCAGCGAGCTTACAGAGACTGAAGCTTTCTTT
>NA|TRBJ1-1|many|TRBV7-8
CASSYSRDLGGTEAFF
TGTGCCAGCAGCTACTCTCGGGACCTCGGTGGGACTGAAGCTTTCTTT
>TRBD2|TRBJ2-1|NA|TRBV4-1
CASSQEGGLVPSEQFF
TGCGCCAGCAGCCAAGAGGGAGGACTAGTCCCAAGCGAGCAGTTCTTC
>TRBD2|TRBJ2-3|NA|TRBV12-3/TRBV12-4
CASSFIFRLAASTDTQYF
TGTGCCAGCAGTTTTATATTTCGGCTAGCGGCTAGCACAGATACGCAGTATTTT
>TRBD2|TRBJ2-1|few|TRBV7-2
CASSLVASGSNEQFF
TGTGCCAGCAGCTTAGTGGCTAGCGGGAGTAATGAGCAGTTCTTC
>NA|TRBJ1-1|few|TRBV19
CASSIKGGGTEAFF
TGTGCCAGTAGTATTAAAGGGGGAGGCACTGAAGCTTTCTTT
>NA|TRBJ2-1|NA|TRBV12-3/TRBV12-4
CASSFFAENNEQFF
TGTGCCAGCAGTTTCTTCGCCGAAAACAATGAGCAGTTCTTC
>NA|TRBJ1-1|NA|TRBV4-1
CASSEGVGEGTEAFF
TGCGCCAGCAGCGAAGGAGTCGGAGAGGGGACTGAAGCTTTCTTT
>NA|TRBJ2-2|few|TRBV7-2
CASSAITWDHLGELFF
TGTGCCAGCAGCGCCATCACCTGGGACCATCTAGGGGAGCTGTTTTTT
>NA|TRBJ2-2|NA|TRBV6-4
CASRGRGDTGELFF
TGTGCCAGCAGAGGCAGGGGCGACACCGGGGAGCTGTTTTTT
>NA|TRBJ1-1|few|TRBV7-2
CASSLDNQGWTEAFF
TGTGCCAGCAGCTTAGATAATCAGGGATGGACTGAAGCTTTCTTT
>TRBD2|TRBJ2-4|few|TRBV11-2
CASSPRTRNLIAKNIQYF
TGTGCCAGCAGCCCCCGGACTAGAAATTTGATAGCCAAAAACATTCAGTACTTC
>TRBD1|TRBJ1-3|few|TRBV7-2
CASSVNTGGYGNTIYF
TGTGCCAGCAGCGTAAACACAGGGGGCTATGGAAACACCATATATTTT
>NA|TRBJ1-1|NA|TRBV5-6
CASSWSTEAFF
TGTGCCAGCAGCTGGAGCACTGAAGCTTTCTTT
>NA|TRBJ1-2|NA|TRBV6-5
CASRVTGSGYTF
TGTGCCAGCAGGGTTACAGGTTCTGGCTACACCTTC
>NA|TRBJ1-2|few|TRBV5-6
CASSSDGLYGYTF
TGTGCCAGCAGCTCCGATGGGCTCTATGGCTACACCTTC
>TRBD1|TRBJ2-1|NA|TRBV6-5
CASRTGERGNEQFF
TGTGCCAGCAGAACAGGGGAAAGGGGCAATGAGCAGTTCTTC
>NA|TRBJ1-2|NA|TRBV2
CASTHPGEYTF
TGTGCCAGCACCCACCCGGGGGAATACACCTTC
>NA|TRBJ2-3|NA|TRBV7-8
CASSYLAGRGTDTQYF
TGTGCCAGCAGCTATCTAGCAGGAAGAGGCACAGATACGCAGTATTTT
>NA|TRBJ2-2|NA|TRBV7-2
CASSYKGYTGELFF
TGTGCCAGCAGCTATAAGGGGTACACCGGGGAGCTGTTTTTT
>TRBD2|TRBJ2-5|NA|TRBV7-6
CASSWVSGRGGETQYF
TGTGCCAGCAGCTGGGTTAGCGGGAGGGGCGGCGAGACCCAGTACTTC
>TRBD1|TRBJ1-4|few|TRBV6-6
CASRAGTGGGEKLFF
TGTGCCAGCAGAGCCGGGACAGGGGGAGGAGAAAAACTGTTTTTT
>NA|TRBJ1-4|NA|TRBV4-1
CASSQDWGGVGEKLFF
TGCGCCAGCAGCCAAGATTGGGGGGGCGTCGGTGAAAAACTGTTTTTT
>TRBD2|TRBJ2-1|once|TRBV2
CASKGLADYNEQFF
TGTGCCAGCAAAGGACTAGCGGACTACAATGAGCAGTTCTTC
>NA|TRBJ1-1|few|TRBV6-2/TRBV6-3
CASSNRRILAFF
TGTGCCAGCAGTAACCGACGGATTCTAGCTTTCTTT